The 3 T cell receptor beta chains below all came from one sample that was sequenced in a study of blood T cell repertoires in COVID-19. The assay was immunoSEQ multiplex PCR, and TCRdb's table has in-frame clones only and misses some. Among around 62,000 clones listed, 88% were seen once. Sample: PBMCs or T cells enriched from blood (not recorded which). The source is a woman aged 35 to 49 who had recovered from COVID-19.

The chain uses TRBV23-1 and TRBJ2-1; 12 positions agree with TRBD2. TRBV23-1 is treated as an ORF (open reading frame) with a function not yet certain. The CDR3 extends over 20 amino acids. V gave up 8 bases and J gave up 4 bases; unmatched junction bases: 21. The CDR3 DNA sequence: TGCGCCAGCGACAGGGGCGCCCCAAAACTGACTAGCGGGGGATACAATGAGCAGTTCTTC. This codes for CASDRGAPKLTSGGYNEQFF.

The chain has TRBV3-1 (or the pseudogene TRBV3-2) and TRBJ1-2, with TRBD1 as a possible D gene (5 bases). CDR3 length equals 15 residues. From germline, CDR1 is LGHDT and CDR2 YNNKEL (reference sequence). V was clipped by 0 bases and J by 7 bases, with 15 bases between them. CDR3 loop: CASSQDSRAVSGYTF. For the CDR3, the DNA is TGTGCCAGCAGCCAAGATTCCAGGGCGGTCTCTGGCTACACCTTC.

The V gene is TRBV14, the J gene TRBJ2-7; 10 bases line up with TRBD2. Germline trimming cut 5 bases from V and 4 bases from J; bases unmatched to any gene: 14. CDR1 is SGHDN and CDR2 is FVKESK in the germline V gene. This CDR3 is built from 17 residues. In DNA, the CDR3 is TGTGCCAGCAGCACCGGGACTATGATAGCGGGGGGTTACGAGCAGTACTTC. Its translation is CASSTGTMIAGGYEQYF.